This T cell receptor beta chain appears in the sequencing data of a study of multiple sclerosis patients with progressive multifocal leukoencephalopathy. Time point of the sample: before natalizumab initiation. T0 refers to blood drawn before natalizumab was first infused. Trimming pared 8 bases from V and 10 bases from J, leaving 27 bases between. CDR3 length: 16 residues. In germline, CDR1 is SQVTM, CDR2 ANQGSEA. Produced via immunoSEQ multiplex PCR; TCRdb's table is partial and in-frame only. The data contain 25,000 to 30,000 clones, around nine tenths of them seen just once; the ten biggest clones take up about 1.1%.

The clonotype originates from a human donor with multiple sclerosis. Material for sequencing was PBMCs. The chain recombines TRBV29-1 with TRBJ1-6; D remains unclear. The CDR3 nucleotides read TGCAGCCCCCCCCTCTGGCTACGTAGCTTCATCTCACCCCTCCACTTT. This gives the protein CSPPLWLRSFISPLHF.